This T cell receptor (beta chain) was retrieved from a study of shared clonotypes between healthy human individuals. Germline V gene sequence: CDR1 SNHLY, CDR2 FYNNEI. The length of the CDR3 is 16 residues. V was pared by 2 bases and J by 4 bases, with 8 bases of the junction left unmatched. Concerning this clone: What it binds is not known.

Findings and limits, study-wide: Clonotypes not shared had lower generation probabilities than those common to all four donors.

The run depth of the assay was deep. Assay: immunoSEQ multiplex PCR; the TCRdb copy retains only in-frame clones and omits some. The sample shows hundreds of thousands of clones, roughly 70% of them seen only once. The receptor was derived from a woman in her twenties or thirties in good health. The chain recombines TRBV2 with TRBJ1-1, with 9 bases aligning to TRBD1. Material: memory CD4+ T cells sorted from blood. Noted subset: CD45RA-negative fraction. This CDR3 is CASSEFGTGSATEAFF. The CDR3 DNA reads TGTGCCAGCAGTGAATTTGGGACAGGGTCGGCCACTGAAGCTTTCTTT.